The TCR beta chain described here comes from a study of shared clonotypes between healthy human individuals. General study findings and limits: Rarefaction indicated that sorted-subset sequencing remained incomplete although depth was large. A few donors had roughly 5% of their naive CD4 clonotypes in common.

Naivety among CD8 cells was defined by CD45RO negativity and positive CCR7 selection, thereby excluding terminally differentiated effector memory CD45RA+ cells. Only Caucasian adults living in Nashville, Tennessee made up the donor group. A word on this clone: Its specificity is not known.

Trimming took off 5 bases at V and 6 bases at J, with 14 bases between the two ends. The CDR3 covers 14 residues. Per germline, CDR1 SEHNR and CDR2 FQNEAQ (reference sequence). Using 200 ng DNA, tens of thousands of T cell genomes, the sorted-subset replicate PCRs were run. Profiled with immunoSEQ multiplex PCR; TCRdb holds only in-frame clones, not every one. The table has roughly 2,000,000 clones, 90% to 95% seen once; the top ten hold approximately 1.7%. The sequence came from a man aged 18-30 years in good health. Some clones in this sample may be carry-over from other donors' samples. Sequenced material: naive CD8+ T cells from PBMCs. The chain combines TRBV7-9 with TRBJ1-5; D possibly corresponds to TRBD1 (6 bases). The DNA of the CDR3 is TGTGCCAGCAGCGGAGGGGGTAGTGGTCAGCCCCAGCATTTT. Translation gives CASSGGGSGQPQHF.